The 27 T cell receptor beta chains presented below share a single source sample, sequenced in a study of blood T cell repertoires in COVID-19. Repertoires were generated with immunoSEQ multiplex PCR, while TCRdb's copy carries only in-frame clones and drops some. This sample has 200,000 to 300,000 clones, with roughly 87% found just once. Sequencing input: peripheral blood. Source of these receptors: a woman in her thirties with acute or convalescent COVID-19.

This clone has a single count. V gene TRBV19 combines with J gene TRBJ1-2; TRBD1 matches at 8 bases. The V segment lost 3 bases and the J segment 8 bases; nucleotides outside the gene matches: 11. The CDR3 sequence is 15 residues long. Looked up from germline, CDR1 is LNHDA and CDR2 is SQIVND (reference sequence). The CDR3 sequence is CASSMSSGQVGGYTF. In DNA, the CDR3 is TGTGCCAGTAGTATGTCTTCGGGACAGGTAGGCGGCTACACCTTC.

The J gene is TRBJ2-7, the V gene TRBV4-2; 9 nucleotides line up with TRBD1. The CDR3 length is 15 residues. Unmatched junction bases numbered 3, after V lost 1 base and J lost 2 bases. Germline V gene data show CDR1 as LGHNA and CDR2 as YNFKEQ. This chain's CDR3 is CASSQGQGGTYEQYF. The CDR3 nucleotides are TGTGCCAGCAGCCAAGGACAGGGGGGGACCTACGAGCAGTACTTC.

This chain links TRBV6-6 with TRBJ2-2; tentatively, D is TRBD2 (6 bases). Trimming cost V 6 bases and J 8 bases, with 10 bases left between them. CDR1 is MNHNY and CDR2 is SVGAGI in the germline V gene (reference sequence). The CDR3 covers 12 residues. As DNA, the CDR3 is TGTGCCAGCAGCTCAGGGAGGGGGGAGCTGTTTTTT. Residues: CASSSGRGELFF.

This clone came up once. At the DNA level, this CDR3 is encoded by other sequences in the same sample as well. CDR3 DNA sequence: TGCGCCAGCAGCTTGGGGGGACTAGCGGGCTCCTACGAGCAGTACTTC. Translated, it gives CASSLGGLAGSYEQYF. V usage is TRBV5-1 and J usage is TRBJ2-7, with 12 bases identical to TRBD2. V shed 0 bases, J shed 0 bases, and the junction held 1 base outside the gene matches. Per the germline V gene, CDR1 is SGHRS and CDR2 is YFSETQ. The CDR3 covers 16 residues.

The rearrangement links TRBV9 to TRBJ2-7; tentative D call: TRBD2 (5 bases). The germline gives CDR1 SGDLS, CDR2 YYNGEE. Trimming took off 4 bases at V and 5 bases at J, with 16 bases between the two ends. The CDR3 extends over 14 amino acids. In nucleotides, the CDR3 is TGTGCCAGCAGCATTTCCGACAAGGAGGACGAGCAGTACTTC. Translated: CASSISDKEDEQYF.

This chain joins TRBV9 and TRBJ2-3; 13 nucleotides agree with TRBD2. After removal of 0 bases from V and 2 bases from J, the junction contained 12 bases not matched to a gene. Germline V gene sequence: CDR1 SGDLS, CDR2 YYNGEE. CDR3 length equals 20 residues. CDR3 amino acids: CASSVATTSGRAGATDTQYF. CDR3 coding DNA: TGTGCCAGCAGCGTAGCCACCACTAGCGGGAGGGCCGGGGCCACAGATACGCAGTATTTT.

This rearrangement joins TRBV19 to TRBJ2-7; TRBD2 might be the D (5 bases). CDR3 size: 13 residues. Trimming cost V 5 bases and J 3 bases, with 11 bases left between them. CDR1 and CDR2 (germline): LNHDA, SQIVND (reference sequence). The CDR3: CASSQRSLYEQYF. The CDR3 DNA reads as TGTGCCAGTAGTCAGCGGAGCCTCTACGAGCAGTACTTC.

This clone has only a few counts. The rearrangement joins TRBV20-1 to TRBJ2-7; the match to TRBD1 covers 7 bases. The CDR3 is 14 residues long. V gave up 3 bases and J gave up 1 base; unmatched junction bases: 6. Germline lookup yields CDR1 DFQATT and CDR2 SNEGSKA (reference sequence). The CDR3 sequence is CSASVQGVSYEQYF. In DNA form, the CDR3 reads TGCAGTGCTAGTGTGCAGGGGGTTTCCTACGAGCAGTACTTC.

This CDR3 reads CASSIKSQVNYGYTF. The CDR3 DNA reads TGTGCCAGTAGTATAAAATCACAGGTTAACTATGGCTACACCTTC. This sequence joins TRBV19 and TRBJ1-2; tentative D call: TRBD1 (5 bases). This CDR3 comprises 15 residues. The V gene's germline CDR1 is LNHDA and CDR2 SQIVND (reference sequence). Trimming pared 2 bases from V and 1 base from J, leaving 11 bases between.

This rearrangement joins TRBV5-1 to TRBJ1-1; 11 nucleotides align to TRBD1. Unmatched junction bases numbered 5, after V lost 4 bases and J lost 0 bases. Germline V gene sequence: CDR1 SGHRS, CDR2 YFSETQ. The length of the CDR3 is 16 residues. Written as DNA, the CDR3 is TGCGCCAGCAGCCCGGGACAGGGGGAGATGAACACTGAAGCTTTCTTT. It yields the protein CASSPGQGEMNTEAFF.

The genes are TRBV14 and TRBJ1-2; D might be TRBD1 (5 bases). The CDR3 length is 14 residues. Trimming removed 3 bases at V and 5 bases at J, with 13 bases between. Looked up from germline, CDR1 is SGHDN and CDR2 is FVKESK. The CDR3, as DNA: TGTGCCAGCAGCCATCTGCAGGGTAAATATGGCTACACCTTC. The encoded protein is CASSHLQGKYGYTF.

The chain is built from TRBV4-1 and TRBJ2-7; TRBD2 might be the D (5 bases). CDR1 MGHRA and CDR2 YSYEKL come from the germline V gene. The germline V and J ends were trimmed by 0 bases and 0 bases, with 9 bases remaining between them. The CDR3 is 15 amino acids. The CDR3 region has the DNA TGCGCCAGCAGCCAAGATAGCGAGATCTCCTACGAGCAGTACTTC. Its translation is CASSQDSEISYEQYF.

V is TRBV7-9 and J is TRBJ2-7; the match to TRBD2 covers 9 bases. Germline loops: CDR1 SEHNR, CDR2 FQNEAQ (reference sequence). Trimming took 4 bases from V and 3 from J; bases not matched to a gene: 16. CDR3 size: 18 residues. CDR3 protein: CASSSGGPRTSDHYEQYF. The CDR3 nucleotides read TGTGCCAGCAGCTCCGGGGGGCCGCGGACTAGCGACCACTACGAGCAGTACTTC.

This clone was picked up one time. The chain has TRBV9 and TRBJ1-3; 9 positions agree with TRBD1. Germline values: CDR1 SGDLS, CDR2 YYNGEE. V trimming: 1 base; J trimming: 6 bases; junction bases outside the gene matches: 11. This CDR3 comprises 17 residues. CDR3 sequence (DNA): TGTGCCAGCAGCGTACCCTCAACAGGGGGCTTTGCAAACACCATATATTTT. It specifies CASSVPSTGGFANTIYF.

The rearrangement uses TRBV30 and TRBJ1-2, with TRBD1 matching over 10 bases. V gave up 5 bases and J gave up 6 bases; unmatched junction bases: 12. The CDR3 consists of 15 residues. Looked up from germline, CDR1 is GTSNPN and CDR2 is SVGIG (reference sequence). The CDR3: CAWSPLDRGDNGYTF. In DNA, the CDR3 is TGTGCCTGGTCGCCCCTGGACAGGGGGGACAATGGCTACACCTTC.

CDR3 bases: TGTGCCAGCGGACTTCAAGAGACCCAGTACTTC. Translated, it gives CASGLQETQYF. The V gene is TRBV19, the J gene TRBJ2-5, with D perhaps TRBD2 (5 bases). V was clipped by 9 bases and J by 2 bases, with 7 bases between them. Germline V gene sequence: CDR1 LNHDA, CDR2 SQIVND (reference sequence). This CDR3 contains 11 residues.

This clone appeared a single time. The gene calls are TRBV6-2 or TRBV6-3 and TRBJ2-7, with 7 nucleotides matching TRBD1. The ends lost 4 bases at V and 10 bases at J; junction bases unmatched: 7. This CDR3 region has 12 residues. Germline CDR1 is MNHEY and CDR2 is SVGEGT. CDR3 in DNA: TGTGCCAGCAGTTCGGACAGGAGGATCCAGTACTTC. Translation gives CASSSDRRIQYF.

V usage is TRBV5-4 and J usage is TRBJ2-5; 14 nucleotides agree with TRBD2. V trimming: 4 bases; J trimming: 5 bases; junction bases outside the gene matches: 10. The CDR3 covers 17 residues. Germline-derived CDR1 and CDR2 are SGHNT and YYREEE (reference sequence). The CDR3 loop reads CASSGGLAGEDQETQYF. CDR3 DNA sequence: TGTGCCAGCAGCGGGGGACTAGCGGGAGAGGATCAGGAGACCCAGTACTTC.

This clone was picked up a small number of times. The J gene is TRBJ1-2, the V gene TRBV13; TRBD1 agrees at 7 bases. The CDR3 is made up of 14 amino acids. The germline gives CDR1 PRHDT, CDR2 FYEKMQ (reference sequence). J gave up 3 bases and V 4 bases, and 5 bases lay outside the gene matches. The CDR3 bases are TGTGCCAGCAGCTCACAGGGGAATCACTATGGCTACACCTTC. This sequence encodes CASSSQGNHYGYTF.

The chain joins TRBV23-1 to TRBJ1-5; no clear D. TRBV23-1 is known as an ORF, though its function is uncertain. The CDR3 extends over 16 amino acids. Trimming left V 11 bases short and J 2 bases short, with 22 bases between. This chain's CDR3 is CARRRQWRQGNQPQHF. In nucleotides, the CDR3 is TGCGCCCGCCGTCGGCAGTGGAGGCAGGGCAATCAGCCCCAGCATTTT.

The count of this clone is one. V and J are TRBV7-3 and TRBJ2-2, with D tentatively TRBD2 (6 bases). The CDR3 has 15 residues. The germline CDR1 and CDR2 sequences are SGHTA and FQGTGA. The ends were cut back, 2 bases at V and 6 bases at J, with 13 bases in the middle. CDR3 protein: CASSLLAGSSGELFF. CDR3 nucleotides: TGTGCCAGCAGCTTACTTGCGGGATCGTCCGGGGAGCTGTTTTTT.

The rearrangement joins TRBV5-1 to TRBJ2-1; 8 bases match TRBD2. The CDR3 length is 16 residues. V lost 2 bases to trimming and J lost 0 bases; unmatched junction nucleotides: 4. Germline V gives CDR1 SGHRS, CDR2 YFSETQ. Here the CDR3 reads CASSFSGTSSYNEQFF. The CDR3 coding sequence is TGCGCCAGCAGCTTTAGCGGGACGAGCTCCTACAATGAGCAGTTCTTC.

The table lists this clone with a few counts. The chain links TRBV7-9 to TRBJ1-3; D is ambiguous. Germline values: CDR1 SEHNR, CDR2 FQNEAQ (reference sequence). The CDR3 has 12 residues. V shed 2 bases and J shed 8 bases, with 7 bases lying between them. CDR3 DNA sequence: TGTGCCAGCAGCTTACGCGTTGACACCATATATTTT. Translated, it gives CASSLRVDTIYF.

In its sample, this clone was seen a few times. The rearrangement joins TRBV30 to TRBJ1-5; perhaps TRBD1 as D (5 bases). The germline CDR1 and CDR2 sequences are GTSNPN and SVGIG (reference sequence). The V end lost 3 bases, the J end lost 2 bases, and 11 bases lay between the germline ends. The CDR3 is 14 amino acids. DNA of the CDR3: TGTGCCTGGAGGGGACTGGGGGGCAATCAGCCCCAGCATTTT. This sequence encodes CAWRGLGGNQPQHF. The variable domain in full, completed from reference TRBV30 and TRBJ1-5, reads SQTIHQWPATLVQPVGSPLSLECTVEGTSNPNLYWYRQAAGRGLQLLFYSVGIGQISSEVPQNLSASRPQDRQFILSSKKLLLSDSGFYLCAWRGLGGNQPQHFGDGTRLSIL.

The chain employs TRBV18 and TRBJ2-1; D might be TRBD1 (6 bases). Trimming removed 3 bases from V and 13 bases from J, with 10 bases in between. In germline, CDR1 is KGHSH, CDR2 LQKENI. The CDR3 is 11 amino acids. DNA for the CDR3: TGTGCCAGCTCACCCGGGACAAAACAGTTCTTC. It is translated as CASSPGTKQFF.

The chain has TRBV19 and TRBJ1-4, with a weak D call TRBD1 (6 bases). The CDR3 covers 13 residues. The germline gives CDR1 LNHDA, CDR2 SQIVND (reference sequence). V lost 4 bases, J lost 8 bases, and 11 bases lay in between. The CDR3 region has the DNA TGTGCCAGTAGTACTACCGGGACAGAAAAACTGTTTTTT. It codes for CASSTTGTEKLFF.

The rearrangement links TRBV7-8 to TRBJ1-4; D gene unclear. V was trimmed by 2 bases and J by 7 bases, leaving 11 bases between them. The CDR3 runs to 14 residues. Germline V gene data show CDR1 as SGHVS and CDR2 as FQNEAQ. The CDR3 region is CASSLPGGSEKLFF. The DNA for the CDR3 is TGTGCCAGCAGCTTACCAGGTGGAAGTGAAAAACTGTTTTTT. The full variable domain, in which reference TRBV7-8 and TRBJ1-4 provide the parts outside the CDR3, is GAGVSQSPRYKVAKRGQDVALRCDPISGHVSLFWYQQALGQGPEFLTYFQNEAQLDKSGLPSDRFFAERPEGSVSTLKIQRTQQEDSAVYLCASSLPGGSEKLFFGSGTQLSVL.